Sequencing of this T cell receptor (beta chain) was carried out in a study of blood T cell repertoires in COVID-19. The data were produced by immunoSEQ multiplex PCR, yet TCRdb's version contains in-frame clones alone and is incomplete. The data hold about 230,000 clones, with roughly 84% observed a single time. Between the trimmed V and J ends, which lost 2 bases and 6 bases, there was a span of 10 bases. This CDR3 region has 14 residues. CDR1 MDHEN and CDR2 SYDVKM come from the germline V gene. The V gene is TRBV28, the J gene TRBJ2-2; tentatively, D is TRBD1 (7 bases). The sequence was collected from a middle-aged man with acute or convalescent COVID-19. Sequenced sample: peripheral blood. CDR3 loop: CASSLGGGAGELFF. CDR3 DNA: TGTGCCAGCAGTTTAGGAGGGGGCGCCGGGGAGCTGTTTTTT.